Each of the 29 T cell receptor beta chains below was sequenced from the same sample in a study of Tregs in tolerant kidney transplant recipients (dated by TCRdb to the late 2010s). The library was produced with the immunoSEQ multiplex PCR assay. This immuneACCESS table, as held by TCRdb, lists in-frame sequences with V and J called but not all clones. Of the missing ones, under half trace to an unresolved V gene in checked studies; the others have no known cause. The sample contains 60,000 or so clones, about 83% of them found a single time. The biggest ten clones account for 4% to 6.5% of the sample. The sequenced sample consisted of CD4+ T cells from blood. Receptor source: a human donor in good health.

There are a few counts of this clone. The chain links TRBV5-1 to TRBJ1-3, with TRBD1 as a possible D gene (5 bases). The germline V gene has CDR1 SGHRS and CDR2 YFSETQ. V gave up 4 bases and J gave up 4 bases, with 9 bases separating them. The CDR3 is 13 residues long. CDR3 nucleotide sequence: TGCGCCAGCAGCACCGACAGAGGAAACACCATATATTTT. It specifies CASSTDRGNTIYF.

The CDR3 loop reads CASSLPRTGCHTEAFF. The CDR3 DNA follows: TGCGCCAGCAGTCTCCCCAGGACAGGGTGTCACACTGAAGCTTTCTTT. The chain recombines TRBV23-1 with TRBJ1-1, with TRBD1 identical over 8 bases. TRBV23-1 is an ORF for which the function is uncertain. The CDR3 spans 16 residues. J was trimmed by 3 bases and V by 4 bases; bases with no gene match: 10.

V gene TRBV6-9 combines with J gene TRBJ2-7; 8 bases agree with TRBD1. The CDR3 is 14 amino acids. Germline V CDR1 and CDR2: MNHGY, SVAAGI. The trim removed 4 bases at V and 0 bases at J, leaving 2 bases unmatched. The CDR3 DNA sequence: TGTGCCAGCAGTTCCGGGACAGGCTCCTACGAGCAGTACTTC. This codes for CASSSGTGSYEQYF.

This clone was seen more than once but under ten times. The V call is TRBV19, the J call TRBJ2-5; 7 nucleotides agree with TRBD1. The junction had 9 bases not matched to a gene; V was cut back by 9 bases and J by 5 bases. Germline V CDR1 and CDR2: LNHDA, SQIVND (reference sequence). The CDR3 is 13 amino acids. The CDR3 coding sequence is TGTGCCAGCACACAGGGGACCGGGGAGACCCAGTACTTC. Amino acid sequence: CASTQGTGETQYF.

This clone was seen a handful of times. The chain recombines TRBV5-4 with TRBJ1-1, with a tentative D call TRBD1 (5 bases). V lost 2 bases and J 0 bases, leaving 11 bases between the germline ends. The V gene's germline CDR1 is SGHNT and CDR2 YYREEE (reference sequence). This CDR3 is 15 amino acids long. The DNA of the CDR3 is TGTGCCAGCAGCTTAGAGGGGAAGGTGAACACTGAAGCTTTCTTT. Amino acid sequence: CASSLEGKVNTEAFF.

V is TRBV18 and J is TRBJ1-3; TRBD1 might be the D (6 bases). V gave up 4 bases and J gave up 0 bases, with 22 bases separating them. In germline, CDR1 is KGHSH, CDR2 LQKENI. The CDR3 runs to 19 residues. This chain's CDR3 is CASSQLEAQQGNSGNTIYF. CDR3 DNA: TGTGCCAGCTCACAACTCGAAGCTCAACAGGGAAACTCTGGAAACACCATATATTTT.

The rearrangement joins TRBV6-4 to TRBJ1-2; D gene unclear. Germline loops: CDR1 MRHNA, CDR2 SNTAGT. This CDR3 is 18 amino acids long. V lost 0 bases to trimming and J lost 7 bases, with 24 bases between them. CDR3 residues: CASSDSKRPPIPRRGYTF. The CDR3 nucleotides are TGTGCCAGCAGTGACTCGAAACGACCTCCGATACCCCGGCGTGGCTACACCTTC.

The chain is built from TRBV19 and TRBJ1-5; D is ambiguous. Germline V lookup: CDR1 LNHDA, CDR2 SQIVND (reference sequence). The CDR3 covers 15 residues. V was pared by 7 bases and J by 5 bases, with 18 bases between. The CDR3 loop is CASTPVRAGDQPQHF. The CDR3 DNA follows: TGTGCCAGTACCCCGGTGAGGGCTGGGGATCAGCCCCAGCATTTT.

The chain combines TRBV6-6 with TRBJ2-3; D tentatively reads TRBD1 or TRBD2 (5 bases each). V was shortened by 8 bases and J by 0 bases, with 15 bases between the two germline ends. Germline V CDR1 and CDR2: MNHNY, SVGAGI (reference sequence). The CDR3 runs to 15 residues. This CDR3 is CASAVTADSTDTQYF. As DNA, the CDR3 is TGTGCCAGCGCGGTGACAGCGGATAGCACAGATACGCAGTATTTT.

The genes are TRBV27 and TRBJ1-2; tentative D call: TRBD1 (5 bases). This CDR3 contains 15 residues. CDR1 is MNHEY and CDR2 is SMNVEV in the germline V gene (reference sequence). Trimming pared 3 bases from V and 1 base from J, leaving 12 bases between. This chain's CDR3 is CASSFPGRVNYGYTF. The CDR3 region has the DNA TGTGCCAGCAGTTTTCCGGGGCGAGTTAACTATGGCTACACCTTC.

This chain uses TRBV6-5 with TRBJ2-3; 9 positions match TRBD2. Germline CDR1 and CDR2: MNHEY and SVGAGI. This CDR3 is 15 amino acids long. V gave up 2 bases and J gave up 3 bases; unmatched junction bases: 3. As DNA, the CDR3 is TGTGCCAGCAGTTACGGCGGGAGGGGAACAGATACGCAGTATTTT. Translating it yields CASSYGGRGTDTQYF.

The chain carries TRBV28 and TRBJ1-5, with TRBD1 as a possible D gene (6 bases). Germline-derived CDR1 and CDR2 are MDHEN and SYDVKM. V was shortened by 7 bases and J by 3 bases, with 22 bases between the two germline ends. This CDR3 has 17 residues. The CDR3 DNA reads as TGTGCCAGCATGAGGCAGGGGTCAAGTTCGGCCAATCAGCCCCAGCATTTT. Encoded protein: CASMRQGSSSANQPQHF.

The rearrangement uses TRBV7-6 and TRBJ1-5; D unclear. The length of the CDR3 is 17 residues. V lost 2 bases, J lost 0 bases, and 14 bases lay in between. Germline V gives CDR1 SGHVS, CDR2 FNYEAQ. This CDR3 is CASSLSPPDFSNQPQHF. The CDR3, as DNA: TGTGCCAGCAGCTTATCCCCCCCAGACTTTAGCAATCAGCCCCAGCATTTT.

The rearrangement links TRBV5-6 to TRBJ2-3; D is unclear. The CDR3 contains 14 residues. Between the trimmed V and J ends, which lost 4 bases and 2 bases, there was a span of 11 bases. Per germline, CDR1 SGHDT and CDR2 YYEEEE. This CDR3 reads CASSPSPPTDTQYF. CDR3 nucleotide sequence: TGTGCCAGCAGCCCAAGTCCCCCCACAGATACGCAGTATTTT.

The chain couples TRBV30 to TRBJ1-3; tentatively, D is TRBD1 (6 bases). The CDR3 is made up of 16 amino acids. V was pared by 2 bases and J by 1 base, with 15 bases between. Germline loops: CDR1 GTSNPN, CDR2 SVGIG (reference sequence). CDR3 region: CAWSPSPGTSGNTIYF. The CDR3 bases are TGTGCCTGGAGTCCCTCCCCAGGGACATCTGGAAACACCATATATTTT. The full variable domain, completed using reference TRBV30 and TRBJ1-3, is SQTIHQWPATLVQPVGSPLSLECTVEGTSNPNLYWYRQAAGRGLQLLFYSVGIGQISSEVPQNLSASRPQDRQFILSSKKLLLSDSGFYLCAWSPSPGTSGNTIYFGEGSWLTVV.

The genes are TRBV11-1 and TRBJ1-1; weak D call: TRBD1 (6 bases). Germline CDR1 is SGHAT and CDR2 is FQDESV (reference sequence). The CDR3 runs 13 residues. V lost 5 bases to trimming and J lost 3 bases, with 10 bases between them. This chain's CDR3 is CASSRTADTEAFF. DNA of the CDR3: TGTGCCAGCAGCCGGACAGCCGACACTGAAGCTTTCTTT. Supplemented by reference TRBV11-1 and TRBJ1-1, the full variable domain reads EAEVAQSPRYKITEKSQAVAFWCDPISGHATLYWYRQILGQGPELLVQFQDESVVDDSQLPKDRFSAERLKGVDSTLKIQPAELGDSAMYLCASSRTADTEAFFGQGTRLTVV.

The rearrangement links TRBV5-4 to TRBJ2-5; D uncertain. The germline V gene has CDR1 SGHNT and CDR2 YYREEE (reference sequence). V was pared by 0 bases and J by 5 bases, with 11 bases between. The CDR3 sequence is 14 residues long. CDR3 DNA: TGTGCCAGCAGCTTGGACCAACGATGGGAGACCCAGTACTTC. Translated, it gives CASSLDQRWETQYF.

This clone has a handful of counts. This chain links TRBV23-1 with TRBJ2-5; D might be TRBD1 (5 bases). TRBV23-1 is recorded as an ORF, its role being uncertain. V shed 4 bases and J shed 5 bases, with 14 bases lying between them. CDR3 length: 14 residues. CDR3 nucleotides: TGCGCCAGCAGTCTTTCCTCAGGGTTCGAGACCCAGTACTTC. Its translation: CASSLSSGFETQYF.

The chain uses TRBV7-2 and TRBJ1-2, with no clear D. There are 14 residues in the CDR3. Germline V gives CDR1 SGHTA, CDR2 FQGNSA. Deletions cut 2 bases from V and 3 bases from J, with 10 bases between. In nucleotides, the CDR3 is TGTGCCAGCAGCTTATTTGGGTTGGACTATGGCTACACCTTC. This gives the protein CASSLFGLDYGYTF.

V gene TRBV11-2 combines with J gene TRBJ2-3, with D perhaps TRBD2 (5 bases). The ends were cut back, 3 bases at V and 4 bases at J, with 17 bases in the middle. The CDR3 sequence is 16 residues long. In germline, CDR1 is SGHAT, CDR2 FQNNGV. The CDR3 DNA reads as TGTGCCAGCAGCTTGGGTGCGGAGCGGATCTCAGATACGCAGTATTTT. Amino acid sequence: CASSLGAERISDTQYF.

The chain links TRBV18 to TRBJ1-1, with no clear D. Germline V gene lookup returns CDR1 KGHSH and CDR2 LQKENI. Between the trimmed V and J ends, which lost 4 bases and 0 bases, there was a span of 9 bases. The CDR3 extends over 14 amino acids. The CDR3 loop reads CASSRQNLNTEAFF. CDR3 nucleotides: TGTGCCAGCTCACGGCAAAATTTGAACACTGAAGCTTTCTTT.

The CDR3 nucleotides are TGTGCCAGCAGCTTAGTACTCTTAATCAATGAGCAGTTCTTC. Its protein is CASSLVLLINEQFF. The V gene is TRBV5-5, the J gene TRBJ2-1, with D uncertain. The CDR3 spans 14 residues. The ends were cut back, 2 bases at V and 6 bases at J, with 12 bases in the middle. Germline V gives CDR1 SGHKS, CDR2 YYEKEE (reference sequence).

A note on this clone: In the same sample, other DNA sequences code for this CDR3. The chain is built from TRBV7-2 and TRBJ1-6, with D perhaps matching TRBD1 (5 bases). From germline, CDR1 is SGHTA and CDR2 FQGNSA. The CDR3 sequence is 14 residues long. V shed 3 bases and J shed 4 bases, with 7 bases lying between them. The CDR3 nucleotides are TGTGCCAGCAGCTTGGGACCGTATAATTCACCCCTCCACTTT. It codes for CASSLGPYNSPLHF.

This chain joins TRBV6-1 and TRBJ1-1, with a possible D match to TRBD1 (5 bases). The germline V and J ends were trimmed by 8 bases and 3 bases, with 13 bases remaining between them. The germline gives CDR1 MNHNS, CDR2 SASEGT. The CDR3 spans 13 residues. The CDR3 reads CASQTALHTEAFF. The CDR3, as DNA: TGTGCCAGCCAGACAGCGCTACACACTGAAGCTTTCTTT.

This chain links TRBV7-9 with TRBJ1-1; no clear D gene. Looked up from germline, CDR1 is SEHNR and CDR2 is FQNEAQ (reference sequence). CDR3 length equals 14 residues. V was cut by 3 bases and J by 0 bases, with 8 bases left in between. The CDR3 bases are TGTGCCAGCAGCTTCAAGGGTGTGAACACTGAAGCTTTCTTT. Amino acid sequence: CASSFKGVNTEAFF.

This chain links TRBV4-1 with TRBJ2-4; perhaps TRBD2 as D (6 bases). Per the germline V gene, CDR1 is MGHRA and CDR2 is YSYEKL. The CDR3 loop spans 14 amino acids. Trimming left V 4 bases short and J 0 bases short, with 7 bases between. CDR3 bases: TGCGCCAGCAGCCCGGGACTAGCCAAAAACATTCAGTACTTC. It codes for CASSPGLAKNIQYF.

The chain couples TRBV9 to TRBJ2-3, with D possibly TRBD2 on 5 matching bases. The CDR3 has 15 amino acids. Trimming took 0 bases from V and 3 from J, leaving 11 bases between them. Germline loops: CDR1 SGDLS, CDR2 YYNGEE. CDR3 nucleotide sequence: TGTGCCAGCAGCGTAGGATGGACTGGGACAGATACGCAGTATTTT. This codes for CASSVGWTGTDTQYF.

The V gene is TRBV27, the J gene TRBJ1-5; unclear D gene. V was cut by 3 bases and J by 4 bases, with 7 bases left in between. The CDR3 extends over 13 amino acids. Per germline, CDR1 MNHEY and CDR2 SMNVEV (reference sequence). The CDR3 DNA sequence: TGTGCCAGCAGTTTGACCCCTAATCAGCCCCAGCATTTT. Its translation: CASSLTPNQPQHF.

CDR3 in amino acids: CAWSVGVKNIQYF. The CDR3 DNA reads as TGTGCCTGGAGTGTAGGGGTCAAAAACATTCAGTACTTC. This chain uses TRBV30 with TRBJ2-4; TRBD1 might be the D (5 bases). The CDR3 runs 13 residues. Germline CDR1 GTSNPN, CDR2 SVGIG (reference sequence). V dropped 0 bases and J dropped 3 bases, with 6 bases sitting between them.